These 16 T cell receptor beta chains were sequenced from one sample in a study of identical twins. MiXCR, applied by TCRdb to the 5' RACE reads, yields one record per CDR3 protein. Of 220,000 or so distinct CDR3 sequences in the sample, around 6.6% are singletons; the top ten hold roughly 3.6%. These records were also assigned to another study, of yellow fever vaccine responses in identical twins.

Sequenced material: memory (CD45RO+) T cells sorted from blood. The receptors shown here come from a young woman in good health.

This clonotype was recorded at least ten times. The chain recombines TRBV7-2 with TRBJ1-1; D remains unclear. Germline-derived CDR1 and CDR2 are SGHTA and FQGNSA. The CDR3 runs to 12 residues. V gave up 3 bases and J gave up 5 bases, with 7 bases separating them. CDR3 protein: CASSFRATEAFF. CDR3 DNA: TGTGCCAGCAGCTTCCGGGCGACTGAAGCTTTCTTT. The full variable domain, completed using reference TRBV7-2 and TRBJ1-1, is GAGVSQSPSNKVTEKGKDVELRCDPISGHTALYWYRQSLGQGLEFLIYFQGNSAPDKSGLPSDRFSAERTGGSVSTLTIQRTQQEDSAVYLCASSFRATEAFFGQGTRLTVV.

This chain links TRBV9 with TRBJ2-7; D is unresolved. The germline gives CDR1 SGDLS, CDR2 YYNGEE. Trimming pared 3 bases from V and 7 bases from J, leaving 23 bases between. This CDR3 spans 16 amino acids. The CDR3 region has the DNA TGTGCCAGCAGCGCTCACAACACAGTCCCACTCGGGGAGCAGTACTTC. As protein: CASSAHNTVPLGEQYF.

Regarding this clonotype: Compared with germline, one end of the junction differs, possibly owing to a read error. The V and J genes are TRBV12-3 or TRBV12-4 and TRBJ2-1; D gene unclear. This CDR3 has 19 amino acids. CDR3 sequence reads: CACSITKPGPPRIYNEQFF. CDR3 in DNA: TGTGCCTGCAGTATAACAAAACCTGGACCTCCCCGGATTTACAATGAGCAGTTCTTC.

This clonotype was seen a handful of times. This chain links TRBV6-5 with TRBJ2-1; no reliable D call. The V end was cut by 7 bases, the J end by 2 bases, with 12 bases between. CDR1 and CDR2 from the germline V gene are MNHEY and SVGAGI. The CDR3 extends over 14 amino acids. CDR3 bases: TGTGCCAGCAATTTGGCAGAGACCTACAATGAGCAGTTCTTC. Translation: CASNLAETYNEQFF.

This clonotype has ten or more counts. V usage is TRBV12-3 or TRBV12-4 and J usage is TRBJ2-2; D gene unclear. V dropped 6 bases and J dropped 1 base, with 9 bases sitting between them. The CDR3 totals 14 residues. The CDR3 bases are TGTGCCAGCAGACCCGACGGGAACACCGGGGAGCTGTTTTTT. Protein: CASRPDGNTGELFF.

The table lists this clonotype with many counts. The chain couples TRBV12-3 or TRBV12-4 to TRBJ1-4; tentatively, D is TRBD1 (6 bases). This CDR3 is built from 13 residues. V was clipped by 6 bases and J by 8 bases, with 13 bases between them. The CDR3 DNA reads as TGTGCCAGCAGCAACAGGGTCGGCGAAAAACTGTTTTTT. Amino acid sequence: CASSNRVGEKLFF.

In this sample, this clonotype turned up a few times. V gene TRBV24-1 combines with J gene TRBJ2-1; D perhaps matches TRBD1 (6 bases). Germline V lookup: CDR1 KGHDR, CDR2 SFDVKD. The V end was cut by 9 bases, the J end by 10 bases, with 18 bases between. The length of the CDR3 is 13 residues. Written as DNA, the CDR3 is TGTGCCACCGGGGGCTCGATCGCCGGGGAGCAGTTCTTC. Encoded protein: CATGGSIAGEQFF.

V gene TRBV29-1 combines with J gene TRBJ2-7, with 10 bases that match TRBD1. Germline assignment: CDR1 SQVTM and CDR2 ANQGSEA. Trimming cost V 6 bases and J 9 bases; bases outside gene matches: 11. The CDR3 consists of 13 residues. Here the CDR3 reads CSVETGTGEGQYF. The CDR3 region has the DNA TGCAGCGTAGAAACCGGGACAGGGGAAGGGCAGTACTTC.

At least ten counts were recorded for this clonotype. V gene TRBV11-1 combines with J gene TRBJ2-4; 11 bases agree with TRBD1. The CDR3 is 18 residues long. The V gene end was trimmed by 1 base and the J gene end by 7 bases; junction bases not matched to a gene: 12. The germline CDR1 and CDR2 sequences are SGHAT and FQDESV (reference sequence). The CDR3 nucleotides read TGTGCCAGCAGCTTAGTAGGGGGGAGAGGACAGGGGGCGAACATTCAGTACTTC. Its translation is CASSLVGGRGQGANIQYF.

CDR3 loop: CASSEASGGQETQYF. Here the CDR3 DNA reads TGTGCCAGCAGTGAAGCTAGCGGGGGCCAAGAGACCCAGTACTTC. The chain couples TRBV6-1 to TRBJ2-5; 9 positions agree with TRBD2. Germline assignment: CDR1 MNHNS and CDR2 SASEGT. The CDR3 length is 15 residues. V lost 0 bases, J lost 1 base, and 0 bases stayed unmatched.

This clonotype was detected only a few times. The rearrangement links TRBV20-1 to TRBJ2-7; D is unclear. Trimming removed 0 bases from V and 1 base from J, with 1 base in between. CDR1 and CDR2 (germline): DFQATT, SNEGSKA (reference sequence). The CDR3 has 11 residues. The chain's CDR3 is CSARDSYEQYF. CDR3 nucleotides: TGCAGTGCTAGAGATTCCTACGAGCAGTACTTC.

This clonotype has only a few counts. The chain uses TRBV4-1 and TRBJ1-1, with D tentatively TRBD1 (5 bases). The length of the CDR3 is 20 residues. V lost 0 bases and J 0 bases, leaving 23 bases between the germline ends. The germline gives CDR1 MGHRA, CDR2 YSYEKL. DNA of the CDR3: TGCGCCAGCAGCCAAGATGGAGGAGCACGGGGGTCCGGTGTGAACACTGAAGCTTTCTTT. Translating gives CASSQDGGARGSGVNTEAFF.

This clonotype was counted between two and nine times. CDR3 sequence reads: CSVAPLPSYEQYF. The CDR3 DNA sequence: TGCAGCGTCGCCCCGTTACCCTCCTACGAGCAGTACTTC. This rearrangement joins TRBV29-1 to TRBJ2-7; no reliable D call. This CDR3 is built from 13 residues. Germline lookup yields CDR1 SQVTM and CDR2 ANQGSEA. The V end lost 6 bases, the J end lost 0 bases, and 12 bases lay between the germline ends.

This clonotype has more than one count but fewer than ten. The V call is TRBV20-1, the J call TRBJ2-3; 12 bases are shared with TRBD1. Germline values: CDR1 DFQATT, CDR2 SNEGSKA (reference sequence). The V and J ends lost 5 bases and 7 bases, in that order; junction bases with no gene match: 7. The CDR3 is 14 residues long. In DNA, the CDR3 is TGCAGTGCTGGGGGGGGACAGGGGGCAAATACGCAGTATTTT. It translates to CSAGGGQGANTQYF.

This chain uses TRBV12-2 with TRBJ1-5. TRBV12-2 corresponds to a pseudogene. There are 13 residues in the CDR3. The CDR3 spells CASRLGRRQPQHF. DNA of the CDR3: TGTGCAAGTCGCTTAGGCCGGCGTCAGCCCCAGCATTTT.

A few counts support this clonotype. V usage is TRBV5-1 and J usage is TRBJ2-7; possible D gene TRBD1, 6 bases. Trimming took off 5 bases at V and 3 bases at J, with 15 bases between the two ends. Germline CDR1 SGHRS, CDR2 YFSETQ. CDR3 size: 14 residues. The DNA for the CDR3 is TGCGCCAGCAGTCCTACAGGGAACCTCTACGAGCAGTACTTC. This codes for CASSPTGNLYEQYF.